This TCR beta chain came from a study of blood T cell repertoires in COVID-19. Across the whole study: Acute and convalescent COVID-19 specimens originated in the United States, Italy and Spain. PBMCs, B-cell-depleted T cells, or T cells provided the cDNA or gDNA that made up the material.

In the source study's methods: From reference gene primer amplification, estimates of nucleated cell counts were derived. Assay used: immunoSEQ multiplex PCR; TCRdb lists only in-frame clones, some missing. The V and J calls and clone size come from that table; D and trimming were worked out from the DNA. The table records 52,000 or so clones, 88% of them present only once. The sequenced material came from peripheral blood. The TCR sequence derives from a man in his 60s with active COVID-19.

The CDR3 sequence is CASSLDRGGEQFF. The DNA for the CDR3 is TGTGCCAGCAGTTTGGACCGGGGGGGTGAGCAGTTCTTC. V and J are TRBV12-3 or TRBV12-4 and TRBJ2-1, with 8 bases aligning to TRBD2. The CDR3 consists of 13 residues. The ends lost 3 bases at V and 9 bases at J; junction bases unmatched: 4.